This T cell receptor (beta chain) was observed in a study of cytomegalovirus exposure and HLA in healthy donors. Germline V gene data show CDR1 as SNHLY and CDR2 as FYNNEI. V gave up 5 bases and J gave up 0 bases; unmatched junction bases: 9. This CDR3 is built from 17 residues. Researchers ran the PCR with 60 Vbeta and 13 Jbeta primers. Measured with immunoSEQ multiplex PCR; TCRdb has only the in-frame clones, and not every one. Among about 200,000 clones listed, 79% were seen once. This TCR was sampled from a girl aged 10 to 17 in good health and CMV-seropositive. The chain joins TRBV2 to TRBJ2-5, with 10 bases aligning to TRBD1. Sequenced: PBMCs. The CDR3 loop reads CASSWDRGRRYQETQYF. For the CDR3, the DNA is TGTGCCAGCAGTTGGGACAGGGGCCGTAGGTACCAAGAGACCCAGTACTTC.